This is a list of T cell receptor beta chains from one sample in a study of Ad26.COV2.S vaccination and SARS-CoV-2 variants. TCRdb's table, derived via immunoSEQ multiplex PCR, lists solely in-frame clones and lacks some. The sample records 350,000 to 450,000 clones, around 91% being singletons. Sequencing was performed on peripheral blood, taken in a trial of Ad26.COV2.S vaccine versus placebo. These receptors originate from a person aged 18-60 years who received the Ad26.COV2.S COVID-19 vaccine or a placebo. Both conserved end residues are part of each CDR3. The D gene is left open where the match is weak. Expanded clones get a size class; other rows say once, few or many, or leave the size out.

J: TRBJ1-6
size: NA
V: TRBV30
D: NA
DNA: TGTGCCTGGAGTGTTGGGCGGGAGAATTCACCCCTCCACTTT
CDR3: CAWSVGRENSPLHF

J: TRBJ1-3
size: NA
V: TRBV15
D: NA
DNA: TGTGCCACCAGCCCGGAGGTATCTGGAAACACCATATATTTT
CDR3: CATSPEVSGNTIYF

J: TRBJ2-7
size: NA
V: TRBV5-4
D: NA
DNA: TGTGCCAGCAGTGAGTACGGACAATACCACGAGCAGTACTTC
CDR3: CASSEYGQYHEQYF

J: TRBJ2-7
size: NA
V: TRBV9
D: NA
DNA: TGTGCCAGCAGCGTTGAGGCAGGGACCTACGAGCAGTACTTC
CDR3: CASSVEAGTYEQYF

J: TRBJ2-7
size: NA
V: TRBV19
D: TRBD1
DNA: TGTGCCAGTAGTCTTGGACAGGGTCGTGGCGAGCAGTACTTC
CDR3: CASSLGQGRGEQYF

J: TRBJ1-1
size: once
V: TRBV5-1
D: NA
DNA: TGCGCCAGCAGCTCAAGCCGGGGCAAAGGAGGAGGGACTGAAGCTTTCTTT
CDR3: CASSSSRGKGGGTEAFF

J: TRBJ2-1
size: NA
V: TRBV21-1
D: NA
DNA: TGTGCCAGCAGCAAATTAGGCAGGGGGCCACTATTATACAATGAGCAGTTCTTC
CDR3: CASSKLGRGPLLYNEQFF

J: TRBJ1-1
size: NA
V: TRBV6-5
D: NA
DNA: TGTGCCAGCAGTTCTAATTCGAACCGGAACACTGAAGCTTTCTTT
CDR3: CASSSNSNRNTEAFF

J: TRBJ1-3
size: NA
V: TRBV7-9
D: NA
DNA: TGTGCCAGCAGCTTATTATCCCTTAACTCTGGAAACACCATATATTTT
CDR3: CASSLLSLNSGNTIYF

J: TRBJ1-2
size: NA
V: TRBV28
D: NA
DNA: TGTGCCAGCAGTCACCGGGGCCTAGGGTATGGCTACACCTTC
CDR3: CASSHRGLGYGYTF

J: TRBJ1-2
size: NA
V: TRBV28
D: NA
DNA: TGTGCCAGCAGTTTGAGACAACACGTGAGGGGCTACACCTTC
CDR3: CASSLRQHVRGYTF

J: TRBJ1-2
size: NA
V: TRBV10-3
D: NA
DNA: TGTGCCATCAGTGCCTTACAGGGTAGCTATGGCTACACCTTC
CDR3: CAISALQGSYGYTF

J: TRBJ1-5
size: NA
V: TRBV6-5
D: TRBD1
DNA: TGTGCCAGCAGTTGGGACAGGTATAGCAATCAGCCCCAGCATTTT
CDR3: CASSWDRYSNQPQHF

J: TRBJ2-5
size: NA
V: TRBV6-6
D: TRBD2
DNA: TGTGCCAGCAGTCCTGGGTCGGAGCGGGAGGTGGAAGAGACCCAGTACTTC
CDR3: CASSPGSEREVEETQYF

J: TRBJ2-5
size: once
V: TRBV30
D: NA
DNA: TGTGCCTGGAGTGAGGGGCGAGGAGAGACCCAGTACTTC
CDR3: CAWSEGRGETQYF

J: TRBJ2-1
size: NA
V: TRBV7-2
D: NA
DNA: TGTGCCAGCAGCTTGGGACGGGGGAGCGGGAATGAGCAGTTCTTC
CDR3: CASSLGRGSGNEQFF

J: TRBJ2-7
size: NA
V: TRBV4-1
D: NA
DNA: TGCGCCAGCAGCCAATTAGTACTGCCCTCCTACGAGCAGTACTTC
CDR3: CASSQLVLPSYEQYF

J: TRBJ1-4
size: NA
V: TRBV13
D: NA
DNA: TGTGCCAGCAGCTCAGGCGCAACTAATGAAAAACTGTTTTTT
CDR3: CASSSGATNEKLFF

J: TRBJ1-5
size: NA
V: TRBV7-2
D: NA
DNA: TGTGCCAGCAGCTTAGATGGTGGTCAGCCCCAGCATTTT
CDR3: CASSLDGGQPQHF

J: TRBJ1-5
size: NA
V: TRBV18
D: TRBD1
DNA: TGTGCCAGCTCACAAGCCGGGACAGGGCTTAATCAGCCCCAGCATTTT
CDR3: CASSQAGTGLNQPQHF

J: TRBJ2-1
size: NA
V: TRBV27
D: TRBD2
DNA: TGTGCCAGCACTTCAGGACTAGCGGGAGGAACTTTCTCCTACAATGAGCAGTTCTTC
CDR3: CASTSGLAGGTFSYNEQFF

J: TRBJ1-1
size: NA
V: TRBV5-1
D: NA
DNA: TGCGCCAGCAGCTTGGGCGGAGTAGCCGTGTCTGAAGCTTTCTTT
CDR3: CASSLGGVAVSEAFF

J: TRBJ2-5
size: NA
V: TRBV20-1
D: TRBD1
DNA: TGCAGTGCTAGTGACAGGGGAGTCCAAGAGACCCAGTACTTC
CDR3: CSASDRGVQETQYF

J: TRBJ1-2
size: NA
V: TRBV30
D: NA
DNA: TGTGCCTGGAGTGTCATCTCAGCCTATGGCTACACCTTC
CDR3: CAWSVISAYGYTF

J: TRBJ2-3
size: NA
V: TRBV13
D: TRBD2
DNA: TGTGCCAGCAGGCCTCCTAGCGGGGGGGGAAGAGATACGCAGTATTTT
CDR3: CASRPPSGGGRDTQYF

J: TRBJ2-7
size: NA
V: TRBV7-2
D: TRBD2
DNA: TGTGCCAGCAGCTTACGCGGGAGGGCCGGCGAGCAGTACTTC
CDR3: CASSLRGRAGEQYF

J: TRBJ2-2
size: NA
V: TRBV3-1/TRBV3-2
D: TRBD1
DNA: TGTGCCAGCAGCCAAGCTGGATCCGGGACAGGGAACACCGGGGAGCTGTTTTTT
CDR3: CASSQAGSGTGNTGELFF

J: TRBJ2-1
size: NA
V: TRBV28
D: NA
DNA: TGTGCCAGCGGGGGCGGATACGAGCAGTTCTTC
CDR3: CASGGGYEQFF

J: TRBJ2-2
size: NA
V: TRBV28
D: NA
DNA: TGTGCCAGCACCTCAACGGCCGGGGAGCTGTTTTTT
CDR3: CASTSTAGELFF

J: TRBJ2-1
size: NA
V: TRBV7-9
D: NA
DNA: TGTGCCAGCACCTCCCTTTTGGGGGGCTCCTACAATGAGCAGTTCTTC
CDR3: CASTSLLGGSYNEQFF

J: TRBJ2-2
size: once
V: TRBV11-2
D: NA
DNA: TGTGCCAGCAGCTTGGACATAGCGGCGAACACCGGGGAGCTGTTTTTT
CDR3: CASSLDIAANTGELFF

J: TRBJ2-1
size: NA
V: TRBV5-4
D: TRBD2
DNA: TGTGCCAGCAGCTTTCGACTAGCGGGAGCTAATGAGCAGTTCTTC
CDR3: CASSFRLAGANEQFF

J: TRBJ2-3
size: NA
V: TRBV24-1
D: TRBD2
DNA: TGTGCCACCAGTGATTCGACTAGCGGATACACAGATACGCAGTATTTT
CDR3: CATSDSTSGYTDTQYF

J: TRBJ1-2
size: NA
V: TRBV24-1
D: NA
DNA: TGTGCCACCGAGGCGGGCTATGGCTACACCTTC
CDR3: CATEAGYGYTF

J: TRBJ2-7
size: NA
V: TRBV27
D: NA
DNA: TGTGCCAGCAGTTCGTTCGGGGGTGAGAACGAGCAGTACTTC
CDR3: CASSSFGGENEQYF

J: TRBJ2-7
size: NA
V: TRBV11-1
D: NA
DNA: TGTGCCAGCAGCCGGGACCACTCCTACGAGCAGTACTTC
CDR3: CASSRDHSYEQYF

J: TRBJ2-7
size: NA
V: TRBV5-1
D: NA
DNA: TGCGCCAGCAGCCCTGACTCCTCCTACGAGCAGTACTTC
CDR3: CASSPDSSYEQYF

J: TRBJ2-1
size: NA
V: TRBV30
D: TRBD2
DNA: TGTGCCTGGAGTTGGTCTAGCGGGTACTACAATGAGCAGTTCTTC
CDR3: CAWSWSSGYYNEQFF

J: TRBJ2-7
size: NA
V: TRBV6-5
D: NA
DNA: TGTGCCAGCAGCCCAATAGGGGGGAGAGGCGAGCAGTACTTC
CDR3: CASSPIGGRGEQYF

J: TRBJ2-1
size: once
V: TRBV6-4
D: NA
DNA: TGTGCCAGCACCCGGGACGGGGAGCAGTTCTTC
CDR3: CASTRDGEQFF

J: TRBJ2-2
size: NA
V: TRBV18
D: NA
DNA: TGTGCCAGCTCATCCGACATGAACACCGGGGAGCTGTTTTTT
CDR3: CASSSDMNTGELFF

J: TRBJ1-2
size: NA
V: TRBV3-1/TRBV3-2
D: NA
DNA: TGTGCCAGCAGCCTTGGCGGAGCTAACTATGGCTACACCTTC
CDR3: CASSLGGANYGYTF

J: TRBJ1-2
size: NA
V: TRBV28
D: NA
DNA: TGTGCCAGCGCGGGCGGGGGCTATGGCTACACCTTC
CDR3: CASAGGGYGYTF

J: TRBJ1-1
size: NA
V: TRBV30
D: NA
DNA: TGTGCCTGGGTGGCGGGGCCCAAGTGGACTGAAGCTTTCTTT
CDR3: CAWVAGPKWTEAFF

J: TRBJ2-7
size: NA
V: TRBV5-5
D: NA
DNA: TGTGCCAGCAGCGAAAGAAGGGGCACCTACGAGCAGTACTTC
CDR3: CASSERRGTYEQYF

J: TRBJ2-1
size: NA
V: TRBV7-2
D: NA
DNA: TGTGCCAGCAGCCCCCGGGTAAATGAGCAGTTCTTC
CDR3: CASSPRVNEQFF

J: TRBJ2-1
size: NA
V: TRBV29-1
D: TRBD2
DNA: TGCAGCGTTGGCGGGAGCTCCCCCCCTGAGCAGTTCTTC
CDR3: CSVGGSSPPEQFF

J: TRBJ1-2
size: NA
V: TRBV7-8
D: NA
DNA: TGTGCCAGCAGCTTAGGGGGCGAGGTCTTGAGCTATGGCTACACCTTC
CDR3: CASSLGGEVLSYGYTF

J: TRBJ2-1
size: NA
V: TRBV5-1
D: TRBD2
DNA: TGCGCCAGCAGCTTGTCGACACTAGCGGGAACCTACAATGAGCAGTTCTTC
CDR3: CASSLSTLAGTYNEQFF

J: TRBJ2-6
size: NA
V: TRBV20-1
D: NA
DNA: TGCAGTGCTAGTAAACTACGAGCCAACGTCCTGACTTTC
CDR3: CSASKLRANVLTF

J: TRBJ2-3
size: NA
V: TRBV28
D: NA
DNA: TGTGCCAGCAGTTTTAGACTGAGCACAGATACGCAGTATTTT
CDR3: CASSFRLSTDTQYF

J: TRBJ2-1
size: NA
V: TRBV10-3
D: TRBD2
DNA: TGTGCCATCAGTGAGGCTAGCGGGAGGGCCTCAAATGAGCAGTTCTTC
CDR3: CAISEASGRASNEQFF

J: TRBJ2-2
size: NA
V: TRBV5-3
D: NA
DNA: TGTGCCAGAAGCCCCACCCCCGGGGGAAAAACCGGGGAGCTGTTTTTT
CDR3: CARSPTPGGKTGELFF

J: TRBJ1-2
size: NA
V: TRBV24-1
D: NA
DNA: TGTGCCACCAGTGATAGGAGGGGGGGCTATGGCTACACCTTC
CDR3: CATSDRRGGYGYTF

J: TRBJ2-3
size: NA
V: TRBV5-1
D: NA
DNA: TGCGCCAGCAGCGGGGGCGGCGGAACCTACACAGATACGCAGTATTTT
CDR3: CASSGGGGTYTDTQYF

J: TRBJ2-2
size: NA
V: TRBV28
D: NA
DNA: TGTGCCAGCGGAGGCTTGGGGTCCGGGGAGCTGTTTTTT
CDR3: CASGGLGSGELFF

J: TRBJ2-3
size: NA
V: TRBV24-1
D: TRBD2
DNA: TGTGCCACCAGTGACAGGGCTAGCGGGAGTACAGATACGCAGTATTTT
CDR3: CATSDRASGSTDTQYF

J: TRBJ2-7
size: NA
V: TRBV4-1
D: TRBD1
DNA: TGCGCCAGCAGCCAAGGGACAGGGTTTTCGCGCGAGCAGTACTTC
CDR3: CASSQGTGFSREQYF

J: TRBJ2-7
size: few
V: TRBV4-2
D: TRBD1
DNA: TGTGCCAGCAGCCAGCTCACAGGGGGCGCATCCTACGAGCAGTACTTC
CDR3: CASSQLTGGASYEQYF

J: TRBJ2-7
size: NA
V: TRBV15
D: NA
DNA: TGTGCCACCAGCAACCCCCCCGCCCGGGGGTCATTCCACTACGAGCAGTACTTC
CDR3: CATSNPPARGSFHYEQYF